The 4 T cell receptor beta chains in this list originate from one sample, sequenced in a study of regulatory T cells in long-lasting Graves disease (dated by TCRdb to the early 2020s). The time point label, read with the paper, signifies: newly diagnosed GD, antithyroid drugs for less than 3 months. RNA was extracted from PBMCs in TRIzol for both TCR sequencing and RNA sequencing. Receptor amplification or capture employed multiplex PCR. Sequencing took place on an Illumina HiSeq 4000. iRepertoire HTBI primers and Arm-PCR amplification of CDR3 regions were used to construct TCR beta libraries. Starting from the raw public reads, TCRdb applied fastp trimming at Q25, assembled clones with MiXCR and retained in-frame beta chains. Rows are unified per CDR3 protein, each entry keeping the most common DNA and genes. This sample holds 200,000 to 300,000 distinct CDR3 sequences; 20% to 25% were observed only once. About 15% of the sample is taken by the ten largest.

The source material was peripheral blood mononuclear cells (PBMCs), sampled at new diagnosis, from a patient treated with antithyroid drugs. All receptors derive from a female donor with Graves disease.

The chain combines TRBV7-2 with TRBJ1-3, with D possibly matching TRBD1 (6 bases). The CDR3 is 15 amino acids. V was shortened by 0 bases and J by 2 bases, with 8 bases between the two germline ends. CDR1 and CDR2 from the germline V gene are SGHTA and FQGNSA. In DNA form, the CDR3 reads TGTGCCAGCAGCTTAGCGTGGGGGCCTGGAAACACCATATATTTT. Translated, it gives CASSLAWGPGNTIYF.

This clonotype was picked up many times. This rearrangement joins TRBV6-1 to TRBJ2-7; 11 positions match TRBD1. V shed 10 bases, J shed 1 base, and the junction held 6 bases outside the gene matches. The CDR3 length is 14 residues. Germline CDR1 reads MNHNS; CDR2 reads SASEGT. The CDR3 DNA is TGTGCCACCTTCGGGACAGGGGGTTCCTACGAGCAGTACTTC. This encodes CATFGTGGSYEQYF.

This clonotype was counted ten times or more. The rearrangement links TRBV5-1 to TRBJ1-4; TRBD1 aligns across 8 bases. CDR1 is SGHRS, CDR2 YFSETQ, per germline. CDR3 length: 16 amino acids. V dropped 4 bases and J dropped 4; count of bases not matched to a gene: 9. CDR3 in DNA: TGCGCCAGCAGCAGAACGGACAGGGAGAATAATGAAAAACTGTTTTTT. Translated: CASSRTDRENNEKLFF.

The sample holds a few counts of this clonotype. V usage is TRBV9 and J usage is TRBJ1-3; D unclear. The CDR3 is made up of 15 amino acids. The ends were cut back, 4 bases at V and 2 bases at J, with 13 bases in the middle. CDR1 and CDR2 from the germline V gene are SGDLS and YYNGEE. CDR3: CASSSAGIAGNTIYF. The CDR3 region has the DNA TGTGCCAGCAGCTCGGCTGGGATAGCTGGAAACACCATATATTTT.